A single sample gave rise to the 12 T cell receptor beta chains below, sequenced in a study of T cells after yellow fever vaccination. MiXCR, run by TCRdb on the 5' RACE reads, gives a single entry per CDR3 protein. The sample has around 600,000 distinct CDR3 sequences; 9% to 15% are singletons. The material was PBMCs, obtained on the day of the yellow fever booster vaccination. These receptors were taken from a man between 25 and 39 years old who received the YFV17D yellow fever vaccine.

There are a few counts of this clonotype. The rearrangement joins TRBV7-9 to TRBJ2-1; TRBD2 matches 12 bases. V shed 5 bases, J shed 7 bases, and the junction held 12 bases outside the gene matches. Germline lookup yields CDR1 SEHNR and CDR2 FQNEAQ (reference sequence). The CDR3 loop spans 17 amino acids. CDR3 sequence: CASSPLTTSGGTNEQFF. The DNA for the CDR3 is TGTGCCAGCAGCCCTCTGACCACTAGCGGGGGGACTAATGAGCAGTTCTTC. Full variable domain (missing parts from reference TRBV7-9 and TRBJ2-1): DTGVSQNPRHKITKRGQNVTFRCDPISEHNRLYWYRQTLGQGPEFLTYFQNEAQLEKSRLLSDRFSAERPKGSFSTLEIQRTEQGDSAMYLCASSPLTTSGGTNEQFFGPGTRLTVL.

The CDR3 DNA is TGCAGTGCCCGAAAGACCTCGGCGCAGTATTTT. It specifies CSARKTSAQYF. The V gene is TRBV20-1, the J gene TRBJ2-3; D not resolved. Germline lookup yields CDR1 DFQATT and CDR2 SNEGSKA (reference sequence). The CDR3 contains 11 residues. Trimming took 6 bases from V and 10 from J, leaving 14 bases between them.

The chain carries TRBV14 and TRBJ2-1; D unresolved. The V and J ends lost 4 bases and 8 bases respectively, with 18 bases between them. CDR1 is SGHDN and CDR2 is FVKESK in the germline V gene. CDR3 length equals 15 residues. The CDR3 sequence: CASSPSGSFRHEQFF. CDR3 nucleotide sequence: TGTGCCAGCAGCCCCTCAGGTAGCTTCCGTCATGAGCAGTTCTTC. Together with reference TRBV14 and TRBJ2-1, the CDR3 gives the full variable domain: EAGVTQFPSHSVIEKGQTVTLRCDPISGHDNLYWYRRVMGKEIKFLLHFVKESKQDESGMPNNRFLAERTGGTYSTLKVQPAELEDSGVYFCASSPSGSFRHEQFFGPGTRLTVL.

This clonotype has only a few counts. The V call is TRBV28, the J call TRBJ1-1, with D perhaps TRBD1 (6 bases). The CDR3 is 15 residues long. The V gene lost 3 bases and the J gene lost 4 bases, with 15 bases spanning the gap. Germline CDR1 reads MDHEN; CDR2 reads SYDVKM. Here the CDR3 reads CASSLGGGFSTEAFF. The CDR3 nucleotides are TGTGCCAGCAGTTTGGGGGGCGGGTTTTCCACTGAAGCTTTCTTT. The full variable domain, with the rest looked up from reference TRBV28 and TRBJ1-1, is DVKVTQSSRYLVKRTGEKVFLECVQDMDHENMFWYRQDPGLGLRLIYFSYDVKMKEKGDIPEGYSVSREKKERFSLILESASTNQTSMYLCASSLGGGFSTEAFFGQGTRLTVV.

This clonotype was observed a handful of times. V and J are TRBV7-2 and TRBJ2-1; 9 nucleotides agree with TRBD1. The V gene end was trimmed by 1 base and the J gene end by 9 bases; junction bases not matched to a gene: 7. Per the germline V gene, CDR1 is SGHTA and CDR2 is FQGNSA. The CDR3 sequence is 15 residues long. The CDR3 nucleotides are TGTGCCAGCAGCTTAGGGGGGACAGGGCGTGGTGAGCAGTTCTTC. This codes for CASSLGGTGRGEQFF.

This clonotype has at least ten counts. Here the CDR3 reads CASSPVTDTQYF. The CDR3 region has the DNA TGTGCCAGCTCACCGGTGACAGATACGCAGTATTTT. The V call is TRBV18, the J call TRBJ2-3; the D is unclear. The CDR3 covers 12 residues. V was shortened by 3 bases and J by 3 bases, with 4 bases between the two germline ends. Germline CDR1 is KGHSH and CDR2 is LQKENI.

This clonotype was detected only a few times. The genes are TRBV2 and TRBJ2-6; weak D call: TRBD1 (6 bases). Germline V gene sequence: CDR1 SNHLY, CDR2 FYNNEI. Trimming pared 9 bases from V and 1 base from J, leaving 10 bases between. The CDR3 loop spans 14 amino acids. The CDR3 reads CASRQDSGANVLTF. For the CDR3, the DNA is TGTGCCAGTCGACAGGATTCTGGGGCCAACGTCCTGACTTTC.

This chain links TRBV6-5 with TRBJ2-7; TRBD1 or TRBD2 may be the D gene (5 bases each). Germline values: CDR1 MNHEY, CDR2 SVGAGI. Trimming removed 8 bases at V and 5 bases at J, with 10 bases between. This CDR3 region has 11 residues. The CDR3: CASARGHEQYF. CDR3 bases: TGTGCCAGCGCACGGGGCCACGAGCAGTACTTC.

This clonotype has only a few counts. The chain combines TRBV7-3 with TRBJ2-3, with D possibly being TRBD2 (6 bases). Germline CDR1 SGHTA, CDR2 FQGTGA. Trimming pared 0 bases from V and 0 bases from J, leaving 13 bases between. The CDR3 covers 17 residues. The CDR3 nucleotides are TGTGCCAGCAGCTTAACTGGGGTAGCGGCTAGCACAGATACGCAGTATTTT. As protein: CASSLTGVAASTDTQYF.

This clonotype turned up a few times. The V and J genes are TRBV20-1 and TRBJ1-4; D uncertain. This CDR3 region has 14 residues. Germline V gives CDR1 DFQATT, CDR2 SNEGSKA (reference sequence). The V gene lost 3 bases and the J gene lost 0 bases, with 8 bases spanning the gap. Here the CDR3 DNA reads TGCAGTGCTAGGACGGCTGCAACTAATGAAAAACTGTTTTTT. Protein product: CSARTAATNEKLFF.

This clonotype was recorded only once. The chain uses TRBV5-4 and TRBJ2-1, with 7 bases fitting TRBD1. There are 14 residues in the CDR3. The V gene's germline CDR1 is SGHNT and CDR2 YYREEE (reference sequence). The J segment lost 4 bases and the V segment lost 1 base, leaving 2 bases of the junction unmatched. This chain's CDR3 is CASSLKGAYNEQFF. CDR3 in DNA: TGTGCCAGCAGCTTGAAGGGGGCATACAATGAGCAGTTCTTC.

The genes are TRBV20-1 and TRBJ2-2; no firm D call. The CDR3 contains 16 residues. Germline lookup yields CDR1 DFQATT and CDR2 SNEGSKA (reference sequence). V lost 0 bases, J lost 1 base, and 12 bases lay in between. The CDR3 spells CSARDLAGRNTGELFF. For the CDR3, the DNA is TGCAGTGCTAGAGATCTGGCCGGAAGGAACACCGGGGAGCTGTTTTTT.